Below, 5 T cell receptor beta chains from the same sample are listed, as sequenced in a study of cytomegalovirus exposure and HLA in healthy donors. Profiling relied on immunoSEQ multiplex PCR, and the TCRdb table lists in-frame clones only, not all of them. The sample holds 97,000 or so clones; more than 75% are singletons and the top ten take 6.3%. Sequencing was carried out using PBMCs. The receptors here all came from a man aged 18 to 29 in good health and CMV-seropositive.

The chain joins TRBV11-2 to TRBJ1-2; D is unresolved. Germline values: CDR1 SGHAT, CDR2 FQNNGV. V was trimmed by 2 bases and J by 8 bases, leaving 15 bases between them. CDR3 length equals 14 residues. The CDR3 loop is CASSLNEGFGGYTF. Written as DNA, the CDR3 is TGTGCCAGCAGCTTAAACGAGGGCTTTGGGGGCTACACCTTC.

The chain uses TRBV9 and TRBJ2-1; 9 nucleotides align to TRBD2. Germline values: CDR1 SGDLS, CDR2 YYNGEE. V lost 0 bases and J lost 7; bases outside the gene matches: 5. CDR3 length: 15 amino acids. CDR3 sequence (DNA): TGTGCCAGCAGCGTAGGGGCTAGCGGGGTGAATGAGCAGTTCTTC. The encoded protein is CASSVGASGVNEQFF. The variable domain in full, completed from reference TRBV9 and TRBJ2-1, reads DSGVTQTPKHLITATGQRVTLRCSPRSGDLSVYWYQQSLDQGLQFLIQYYNGEERAKGNILERFSAQQFPDLHSELNLSSLELGDSALYFCASSVGASGVNEQFFGPGTRLTVL.

The chain employs TRBV6-4 and TRBJ1-1; no definite D call. V was trimmed by 4 bases and J by 7 bases, leaving 13 bases between them. This CDR3 comprises 13 residues. The germline V gene encodes CDR1 MRHNA and CDR2 SNTAGT. In nucleotides, the CDR3 is TGTGCCAGCAGTGCGGGCCCCGGAGGTGAAGCTTTCTTT. Its protein is CASSAGPGGEAFF.

This chain connects TRBV28 to TRBJ2-7; D perhaps matches TRBD2 (7 bases). CDR3 length: 15 amino acids. Germline V gives CDR1 MDHEN, CDR2 SYDVKM. V lost 6 bases to trimming and J lost 4 bases, with 19 bases between them. CDR3 sequence: CASSRGAGMGYEQYF. CDR3 bases: TGTGCCAGCAGCCGGGGGGCAGGGATGGGTTACGAGCAGTACTTC. Full variable domain (outside the CDR3, taken from reference TRBV28 and TRBJ2-7): DVKVTQSSRYLVKRTGEKVFLECVQDMDHENMFWYRQDPGLGLRLIYFSYDVKMKEKGDIPEGYSVSREKKERFSLILESASTNQTSMYLCASSRGAGMGYEQYFGPGTRLTVT.

The table lists this clone with a few counts. J is TRBJ2-1 and V is TRBV27; tentative D call: TRBD2 (5 bases). The germline CDR1 and CDR2 sequences are MNHEY and SMNVEV (reference sequence). The CDR3 sequence is 15 residues long. Trimming took off 5 bases at V and 2 bases at J, with 13 bases between the two ends. CDR3 amino acids: CASSKTRPAYNEQFF. The CDR3 bases are TGTGCCAGCAGTAAAACTAGGCCTGCCTACAATGAGCAGTTCTTC.